The rows below give T cell receptor beta chains drawn from one sample of a study of blood T cells in healthy people across ages. TCRdb fed the 5' RACE reads into MiXCR, producing one record per CDR3 protein. The sample holds about 1,800,000 distinct CDR3 sequences; over 25% are singletons and the top ten take 7% to 9%. The sample comprised blood. The origin of the receptors is a woman in her twenties or thirties in good health. Each CDR3 is given with its conserved first and last residue. A D gene is named only where the DNA matches it firmly. The size entry is marked missing in some rows and otherwise reads once, few, many or a size class.

D: -; size: few; V: TRBV29-1; J: TRBJ2-3; CDR3: CSATDPIVGTDTQYF; DNA: TGCAGCGCCACGGACCCTATCGTTGGTACAGATACGCAGTATTTT
D: -; size: -; V: TRBV29-1; J: TRBJ1-5; CDR3: CSVQIANGNQPQHF; DNA: TGCAGCGTTCAAATTGCGAATGGCAATCAGCCCCAGCATTTT
D: -; size: -; V: TRBV11-2; J: TRBJ1-3; CDR3: CASSLYGTTSSSGNTIYF; DNA: TGTGCCAGCAGCTTATACGGCACCACCTCATCCTCTGGAAACACCATATATTTT
D: TRBD2; size: -; V: TRBV5-1; J: TRBJ2-3; CDR3: CASSRTGTSGGTDTQYF; DNA: TGCGCCAGCAGCCGGACCGGGACTAGTGGAGGCACAGATACGCAGTATTTT
D: -; size: -; V: TRBV27; J: TRBJ1-6; CDR3: CASSLGPTGSRSPLHF; DNA: TGTGCCAGCAGTTTAGGGCCCACAGGGAGTCGTTCACCCCTCCACTTT
D: -; size: many; V: TRBV6-4; J: TRBJ2-1; CDR3: CASSEAQNNEQFF; DNA: TGTGCCAGCAGTGAAGCTCAGAACAATGAGCAGTTCTTC
D: -; size: many; V: TRBV5-5; J: TRBJ2-7; CDR3: CASSPIGQAYEQYF; DNA: TGTGCCAGCAGCCCCATAGGGCAGGCCTACGAGCAGTACTTC
D: -; size: -; V: TRBV4-1; J: TRBJ1-2; CDR3: CASSQDSREHYGYTF; DNA: TGCGCCAGCAGCCAAGATAGCAGGGAGCACTATGGCTACACCTTC
D: -; size: -; V: TRBV20-1; J: TRBJ1-5; CDR3: CSARGPTGTDQPQHF; DNA: TGCAGTGCTAGAGGCCCTACAGGGACGGATCAGCCCCAGCATTTT
D: -; size: -; V: TRBV5-1; J: TRBJ1-2; CDR3: CAGRNQGGYGYTF; DNA: TGCGCCGGCAGAAACCAGGGTGGCTATGGCTACACCTTC
D: TRBD2; size: many; V: TRBV7-2; J: TRBJ2-7; CDR3: CASSLTSGIYEQYF; DNA: TGCGCCAGCAGCTTGACTAGCGGGATCTACGAGCAGTACTTC
D: -; size: -; V: TRBV7-2; J: TRBJ1-1; CDR3: CASSLAPTGPLNTEAFF; DNA: TGTGCCAGCAGCTTAGCCCCGACAGGACCCTTGAACACTGAAGCTTTCTTT
D: -; size: many; V: TRBV7-6; J: TRBJ2-1; CDR3: CASSSTENNEQFF; DNA: TGTGCCAGCAGCTCGACAGAAAACAATGAGCAGTTCTTC
D: -; size: few; V: TRBV15; J: TRBJ2-5; CDR3: CATSNEVVGKAPYF; DNA: TGTGCCACCAGCAATGAGGTCGTAGGGAAGGCCCCGTACTTC
D: TRBD1; size: many; V: TRBV2; J: TRBJ2-1; CDR3: CASGDRGINNEQFF; DNA: TGTGCCAGCGGAGACAGGGGGATAAACAATGAGCAGTTCTTC
D: -; size: -; V: TRBV20-1; J: TRBJ2-1; CDR3: CSARALGGLMSEQFF; DNA: TGCAGTGCTAGAGCGTTAGGGGGGCTTATGAGTGAGCAGTTCTTC
D: -; size: few; V: TRBV7-2; J: TRBJ2-7; CDR3: CASSLHLYYEQYF; DNA: TGTGCCAGCAGCCTACACCTATACTACGAGCAGTACTTC
D: TRBD2; size: many; V: TRBV5-1; J: TRBJ2-3; CDR3: CASSFGLAGDLTDTQYF; DNA: TGCGCCAGCAGCTTCGGACTAGCGGGGGACCTCACAGATACGCAGTATTTT
D: TRBD2; size: -; V: TRBV20-1; J: TRBJ2-5; CDR3: CSARDPSLGRDQETQYF; DNA: TGCAGTGCTAGAGATCCTAGCCTAGGGAGGGATCAAGAGACCCAGTACTTC
D: -; size: -; V: TRBV18; J: TRBJ2-1; CDR3: CASSPRRVEQFF; DNA: TGTGCCAGCTCACCACGAAGGGTTGAGCAGTTCTTC
D: -; size: -; V: TRBV9; J: TRBJ1-1; CDR3: CASSGGDPSWTEAFF; DNA: TGTGCCAGCAGCGGGGGGGACCCAAGTTGGACTGAAGCTTTCTTT
D: -; size: -; V: TRBV5-1; J: TRBJ2-2; CDR3: CASSLDYTELFF; DNA: TGCGCCAGCAGCCTCGACTACACGGAGCTGTTTTTT
D: -; size: -; V: TRBV12-5; J: TRBJ2-5; CDR3: CASVSGRQETQYF; DNA: TGTGCTAGTGTATCAGGTCGGCAAGAGACCCAGTACTTC
D: -; size: -; V: TRBV20-1; J: TRBJ1-4; CDR3: CSARWTGVGEKLFF; DNA: TGCAGTGCTAGATGGACGGGGGTAGGGGAAAAACTGTTTTTT
D: TRBD2; size: few; V: TRBV9; J: TRBJ2-7; CDR3: CASSVTPLGAGTYEQYF; DNA: TGTGCCAGCAGCGTAACTCCCCTAGGAGCGGGGACCTACGAGCAGTACTTC
D: -; size: -; V: TRBV6-5; J: TRBJ2-7; CDR3: CASSRRPRTATYEQYF; DNA: TGTGCCAGCAGTCGCAGACCCAGGACAGCTACCTACGAGCAGTACTTC
D: -; size: -; V: TRBV7-2; J: TRBJ1-6; CDR3: CASRTDAPLHF; DNA: TGTGCCAGCAGGACTGACGCACCCCTCCACTTT
D: -; size: once; V: TRBV6-4; J: TRBJ2-1; CDR3: CASSENRQAYNEQFF; DNA: TGTGCCAGCAGTGAGAATAGACAGGCTTACAATGAGCAGTTCTTC
D: -; size: few; V: TRBV19; J: TRBJ1-5; CDR3: CASSIGRAVYSNQPQHF; DNA: TGTGCCAGTAGTATTGGCAGGGCTGTCTATAGCAATCAGCCCCAGCATTTT
D: -; size: -; V: TRBV29-1; J: TRBJ1-1; CDR3: CSVAGEEGRRDTEAFF; DNA: TGCAGCGTTGCCGGGGAGGAGGGAAGAAGGGACACTGAAGCTTTCTTT
D: -; size: many; V: TRBV5-6; J: TRBJ2-1; CDR3: CASSPTSVNEQFF; DNA: TGTGCCAGCAGCCCGACCAGCGTCAATGAGCAGTTCTTC
D: TRBD1; size: -; V: TRBV6-1; J: TRBJ2-1; CDR3: CASTGQGVSAEQFF; DNA: TGTGCCAGCACTGGACAGGGGGTTTCTGCGGAGCAGTTCTTC
D: -; size: -; V: TRBV11-2; J: TRBJ2-3; CDR3: CASSLLVAALDTQYF; DNA: TGTGCCAGCAGCTTACTCGTAGCGGCCTTGGATACGCAGTATTTT
D: -; size: -; V: TRBV5-6; J: TRBJ1-2; CDR3: CASSTTGSNYGYTF; DNA: TGTGCCAGCAGCACAACAGGGTCTAACTATGGCTACACCTTC
D: -; size: -; V: TRBV20-1; J: TRBJ1-1; CDR3: CSARRAPIEAFF; DNA: TGCAGTGCTAGAAGGGCGCCGATTGAAGCTTTCTTT
D: TRBD2; size: few; V: TRBV7-6; J: TRBJ2-1; CDR3: CASSSEAGLVDGEQFF; DNA: TGTGCCAGCAGCTCCGAGGCGGGACTAGTGGACGGCGAGCAGTTCTTC
D: -; size: few; V: TRBV28; J: TRBJ1-1; CDR3: CASSSVPSEAFF; DNA: TGTGCCAGCAGTAGCGTTCCAAGTGAAGCTTTCTTT
D: TRBD1; size: -; V: TRBV5-1; J: TRBJ2-7; CDR3: CASSPGTALSFYNEQYF; DNA: TGCGCCAGCAGCCCCGGGACAGCCCTAAGCTTCTACAATGAGCAGTACTTC
D: -; size: -; V: TRBV30; J: TRBJ2-1; CDR3: CAWSDWTEANEQFF; DNA: TGTGCCTGGAGTGACTGGACAGAAGCCAATGAGCAGTTCTTC
D: -; size: few; V: TRBV20-1; J: TRBJ1-4; CDR3: CSARDTTATNEKLFF; DNA: TGCAGTGCTAGAGATACGACAGCAACTAATGAAAAACTGTTTTTT
D: -; size: once; V: TRBV7-2; J: TRBJ1-6; CDR3: CASSLATGLGNSPLHF; DNA: TGTGCCAGCAGCTTAGCCACCGGACTGGGAAATTCACCCCTCCACTTT
D: TRBD2; size: -; V: TRBV5-1; J: TRBJ2-5; CDR3: CARSSRGAGGTQTQYF; DNA: TGCGCCAGAAGCTCCCGGGGAGCGGGGGGCACACAGACCCAGTACTTC